This T cell receptor beta chain was identified in a study of cytomegalovirus exposure and HLA in healthy donors. Study outcomes and limitations: The study recorded 150 to 200 TCR beta chains that were cytomegalovirus-associated. A later analysis associated some 16,000 TCR beta sequences with HLA alleles at a 0.05 false discovery rate.

Primers for the PCR totalled 60 Vbeta and 13 Jbeta. Authors' analysis steps: A later analysis counted about 80 million unique TCR beta chains, around 12 million shared. Assay: immunoSEQ multiplex PCR; the TCRdb copy retains only in-frame clones and omits some. V, J and clone size are taken as reported in that table, and D and trimming were inferred from the DNA itself. The table for this sample gives roughly 75,000 clones. Unmatched junction bases numbered 6, after V lost 4 bases and J lost 2 bases. The CDR3 extends over 15 amino acids. CDR1 LGHNA and CDR2 YSLEER come from the germline V gene. In the case of this clone: Antigen: not known.

The specimen sequenced was PBMCs. The receptor's source is a man aged 40-55 years in good health and CMV-seronegative. This chain links TRBV4-3 with TRBJ1-2; 8 bases align to TRBD1. This chain's CDR3 is CASSPRQGKNYGYTF. The CDR3 nucleotides read TGCGCCAGCAGCCCACGACAGGGGAAGAACTATGGCTACACCTTC.